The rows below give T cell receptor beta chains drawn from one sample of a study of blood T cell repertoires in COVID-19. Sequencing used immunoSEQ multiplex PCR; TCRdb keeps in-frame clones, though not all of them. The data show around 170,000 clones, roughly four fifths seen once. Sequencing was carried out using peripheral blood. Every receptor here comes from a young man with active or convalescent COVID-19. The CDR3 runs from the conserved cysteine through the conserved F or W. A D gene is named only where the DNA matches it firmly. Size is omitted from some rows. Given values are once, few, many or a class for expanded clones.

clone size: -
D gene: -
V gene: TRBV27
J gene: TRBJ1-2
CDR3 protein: CASRRDSSNYGYTF
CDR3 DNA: TGTGCCAGCAGGAGGGACTCCTCTAACTATGGCTACACCTTC

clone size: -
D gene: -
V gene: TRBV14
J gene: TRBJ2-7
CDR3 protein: CASSQDRAGENEQYF
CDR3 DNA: TGTGCCAGCAGCCAAGATCGGGCAGGGGAAAACGAGCAGTACTTC

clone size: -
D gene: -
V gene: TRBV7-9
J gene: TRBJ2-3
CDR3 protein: CASSKSDRYTDTQYF
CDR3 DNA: TGTGCCAGCAGCAAATCCGACAGATACACAGATACGCAGTATTTT

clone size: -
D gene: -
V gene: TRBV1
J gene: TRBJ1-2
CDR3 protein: CTSTLTSGYTF
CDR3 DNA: TGCACCAGCACGCTGACAAGTGGCTACACCTTC

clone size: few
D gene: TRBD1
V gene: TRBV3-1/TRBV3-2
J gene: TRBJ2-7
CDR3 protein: CASSQSPAGTGNHEQYF
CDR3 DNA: TGTGCCAGCAGCCAGTCTCCCGCCGGGACAGGGAATCACGAGCAGTACTTC

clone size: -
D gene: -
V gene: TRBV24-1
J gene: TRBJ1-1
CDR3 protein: CATRGGDTEAFF
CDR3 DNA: TGTGCCACCAGAGGCGGGGACACTGAAGCTTTCTTT

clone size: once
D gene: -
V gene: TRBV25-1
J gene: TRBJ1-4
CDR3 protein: CASSARNAGGRGEKLFF
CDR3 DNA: TGTGCCAGCAGTGCCCGAAACGCCGGGGGGCGCGGTGAAAAACTGTTTTTT

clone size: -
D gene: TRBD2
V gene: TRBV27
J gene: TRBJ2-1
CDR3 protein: CASSTIGLADYNEQFF
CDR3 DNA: TGTGCCAGCAGTACTATTGGACTAGCGGACTACAATGAGCAGTTCTTC

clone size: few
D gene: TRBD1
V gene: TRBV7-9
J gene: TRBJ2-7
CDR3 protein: CASSSGLQGARGEQYF
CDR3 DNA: TGTGCCAGCAGCTCCGGCCTACAGGGGGCGCGGGGCGAGCAGTACTTC

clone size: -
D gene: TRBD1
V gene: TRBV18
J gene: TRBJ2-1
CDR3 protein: CASSPKQGAGGNEQFF
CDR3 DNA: TGTGCCAGCTCACCGAAACAGGGGGCAGGTGGCAATGAGCAGTTCTTC

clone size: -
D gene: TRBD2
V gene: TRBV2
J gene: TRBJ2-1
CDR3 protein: CASSFSGGAHEQFF
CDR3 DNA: TGTGCCAGCAGTTTCAGCGGGGGGGCCCATGAGCAGTTCTTC

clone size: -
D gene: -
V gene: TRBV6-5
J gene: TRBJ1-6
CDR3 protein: CASNIDRQNSPLHF
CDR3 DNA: TGTGCCAGCAACATAGACAGGCAGAATTCACCCCTCCACTTT

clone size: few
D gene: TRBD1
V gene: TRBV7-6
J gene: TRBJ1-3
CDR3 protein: CASSEGQGGPGNTIYF
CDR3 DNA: TGTGCCAGCAGCGAAGGACAGGGTGGGCCTGGAAACACCATATATTTT

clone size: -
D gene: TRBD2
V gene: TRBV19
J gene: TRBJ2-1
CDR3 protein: CASSRAGLAGNNEQFF
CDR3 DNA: TGTGCCAGTAGTAGAGCGGGACTAGCGGGAAACAATGAGCAGTTCTTC

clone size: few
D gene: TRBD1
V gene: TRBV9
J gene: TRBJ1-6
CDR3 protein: CASSPRTGQNNSPLHF
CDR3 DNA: TGTGCCAGCAGCCCGCGGACAGGGCAGAATAATTCACCCCTCCACTTT

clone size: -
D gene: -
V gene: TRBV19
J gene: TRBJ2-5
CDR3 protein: CASSIGSGLGETQYF
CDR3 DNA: TGTGCCAGTAGTATAGGCTCAGGGTTAGGGGAGACCCAGTACTTC

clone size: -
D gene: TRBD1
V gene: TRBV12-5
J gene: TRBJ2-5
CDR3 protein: CASRPGGAGETQYF
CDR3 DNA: TGTGCTAGCCGACCAGGGGGCGCGGGCGAGACCCAGTACTTC

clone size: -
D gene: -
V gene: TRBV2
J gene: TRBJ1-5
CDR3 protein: CASSREIGNSQPQHF
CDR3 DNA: TGTGCCAGCAGCCGGGAGATCGGCAATAGTCAGCCCCAGCATTTT

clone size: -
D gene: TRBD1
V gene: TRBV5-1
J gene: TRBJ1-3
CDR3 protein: CASSLVGTAVRGQAGNTIYF
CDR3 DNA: TGCGCCAGCAGCTTGGTGGGGACAGCAGTCCGGGGTCAGGCTGGAAACACCATATATTTT

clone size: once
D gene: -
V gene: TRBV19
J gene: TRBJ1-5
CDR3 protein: CAGGDQRPQHF
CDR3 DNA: TGTGCCGGAGGGGACCAGCGGCCCCAGCATTTT

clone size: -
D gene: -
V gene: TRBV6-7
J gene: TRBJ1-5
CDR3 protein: CASSSAGFQPQHF
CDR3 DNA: TGTGCCAGCAGTTCGGCGGGGTTCCAGCCCCAGCATTTT

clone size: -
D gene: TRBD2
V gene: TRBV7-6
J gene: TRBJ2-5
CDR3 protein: CASSLAAGGEETQYF
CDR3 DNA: TGTGCCAGCAGCCTCGCAGCGGGGGGGGAAGAGACCCAGTACTTC

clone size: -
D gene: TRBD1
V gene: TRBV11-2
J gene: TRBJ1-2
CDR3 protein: CANSLAGQGNYGYTF
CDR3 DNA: TGTGCCAACAGCTTAGCGGGACAGGGCAACTATGGCTACACCTTC

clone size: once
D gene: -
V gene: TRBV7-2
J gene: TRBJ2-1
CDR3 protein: CASSSGEGSIEVGQFF
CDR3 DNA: TGTGCCAGCAGCTCAGGGGAGGGATCGATTGAGGTCGGGCAGTTCTTC

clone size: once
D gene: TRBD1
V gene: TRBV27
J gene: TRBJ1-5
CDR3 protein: CASSGETGGGQPQHF
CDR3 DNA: TGTGCCAGCAGTGGCGAGACAGGGGGCGGTCAGCCCCAGCATTTT

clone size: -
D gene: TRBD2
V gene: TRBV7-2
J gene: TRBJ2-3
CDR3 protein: CASSPAGASFPDTQYF
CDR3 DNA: TGTGCCAGCAGCCCCGCGGGAGCTAGCTTCCCAGATACGCAGTATTTT